Included here is one TCR beta chain sequence, with context. The data are from a study of blood T cell repertoires in COVID-19. Overall study: The study drew acute and convalescent COVID-19 samples from the United States, Italy and Spain. From T cells, B-cell-depleted T cells, or PBMCs came the material, which was cDNA or gDNA.

Losses at the gene ends were 4 bases for V and 0 bases for J; bases not matched to a gene: 8. The CDR3 is 17 residues long. Germline loops: CDR1 GTSNPN, CDR2 SVGIG (reference sequence). As originally analysed: Amplification from reference gene primers served as the basis for estimated nucleated cell counts. Measured with immunoSEQ multiplex PCR; TCRdb has only the in-frame clones, and not every one. V and J calls and clone size are copied from that table; D and trimming were computed from the DNA. The sample shows nearly 200,000 clones, roughly 90% of them seen only once. This sequence joins TRBV30 and TRBJ2-6, with 8 bases that match TRBD1. Specimen: peripheral blood. The sequence was obtained from a woman aged 40 to 50 who had recovered from COVID-19. The CDR3, as DNA: TGTGCCTGGACCAGGGACAGGCTAGCCTCTGGGGCCAACGTCCTGACTTTC. Its protein product is CAWTRDRLASGANVLTF.